These 3 T cell receptor beta chains share one sample of origin, sequenced in a study of CD8 T cells in ankylosing spondylitis. TCRdb fed the 5' RACE reads into MiXCR, producing one record per CDR3 protein. The data hold roughly 280,000 distinct CDR3 sequences, with approximately 20% observed a single time. Sample: blood, either unsorted or a sorted T cell fraction (not recorded which). The receptors were gathered from a male donor with ankylosing spondylitis or in good health (not recorded which).

This clonotype was recorded a few times. The rearrangement uses TRBV29-1 and TRBJ2-7, with a weak D call TRBD2 (6 bases). Germline values: CDR1 SQVTM, CDR2 ANQGSEA. V gave up 8 bases and J gave up 0 bases, with 8 bases separating them. This CDR3 spans 11 amino acids. The CDR3 reads CSPGDSYEQYV. In nucleotides, the CDR3 is TGCAGCCCGGGGGACTCCTACGAGCAGTACGTC.

The chain combines TRBV4-1 with TRBJ2-3, with D possibly matching TRBD1 (5 bases). CDR1 MGHRA and CDR2 YSYEKL come from the germline V gene. This CDR3 region has 16 residues. Trimming pared 1 base from V and 1 base from J, leaving 12 bases between. As DNA, the CDR3 is TGCGCCAGCAGCCAAGCAGGGTCTGCAGGCACAGATACGCAGTATTTT. Its protein product is CASSQAGSAGTDTQYF.

This clonotype was counted only a few times. The chain is built from TRBV5-5 and TRBJ2-2; D not resolved. This CDR3 comprises 14 residues. V was trimmed by 2 bases and J by 0 bases, leaving 5 bases between them. In germline, CDR1 is SGHKS, CDR2 YYEKEE (reference sequence). Here the CDR3 reads CASSLRPNTGELFF. CDR3 in DNA: TGTGCCAGCAGCTTACGGCCGAACACCGGGGAGCTGTTTTTT.